These 9 T cell receptor beta chains came from one sample sequenced in a study of chemoradiotherapy in HPV16-positive cancers. This table comes from immunoSEQ multiplex PCR, and its TCRdb copy is limited to in-frame clones, with some not included. Among 9,000 to 15,000 clones, more than 50% were seen once, and the ten largest hold less than 20%. The biological material was taken from a patient who underwent chemoradiotherapy. All receptors derive from a human donor with HPV-associated anogenital cancer.

This chain uses TRBV2 with TRBJ1-6, with D uncertain. Trimming removed 5 bases at V and 7 bases at J, with 15 bases between. CDR3 length: 15 amino acids. The V gene's germline CDR1 is SNHLY and CDR2 FYNNEI. The CDR3 here is CASSLLDPPNSPLHF. DNA of the CDR3: TGTGCCAGCAGTCTACTCGATCCCCCAAATTCACCCCTCCACTTT.

This clone was picked up a small number of times. The CDR3 DNA follows: TGTGCCAGCAGCTTGGTTCGGGACACGTATAATTCACCCCTCCACTTT. Protein sequence: CASSLVRDTYNSPLHF. The chain is built from TRBV7-8 and TRBJ1-6; the D gene is possibly TRBD1 (6 bases). This CDR3 spans 16 amino acids. Trimming cost V 3 bases and J 4 bases, with 13 bases left between them. Germline V gene lookup returns CDR1 SGHVS and CDR2 FQNEAQ.

This rearrangement joins TRBV11-1 to TRBJ2-5; TRBD1 aligns across 8 bases. The CDR3 extends over 16 amino acids. The V and J ends lost 0 bases and 5 bases, in that order; junction bases with no gene match: 8. Germline V gives CDR1 SGHAT, CDR2 FQDESV (reference sequence). The CDR3 region is CASSLARGTGRETQYF. In DNA form, the CDR3 reads TGTGCCAGCAGCTTAGCGCGTGGGACAGGCAGGGAGACCCAGTACTTC.

This sequence joins TRBV7-9 and TRBJ1-5; 12 bases line up with TRBD1. Germline V gene lookup returns CDR1 SEHNR and CDR2 FQNEAQ (reference sequence). There are 16 residues in the CDR3. After removal of 5 bases from V and 3 bases from J, the junction contained 5 bases not matched to a gene. This chain's CDR3 is CASSRGQGALNQPQHF. The CDR3, as DNA: TGTGCCAGCAGCCGGGGACAGGGGGCCCTCAATCAGCCCCAGCATTTT. The whole variable domain, filled in from reference TRBV7-9 and TRBJ1-5, reads DTGVSQNPRHKITKRGQNVTFRCDPISEHNRLYWYRQTLGQGPEFLTYFQNEAQLEKSRLLSDRFSAERPKGSFSTLEIQRTEQGDSAMYLCASSRGQGALNQPQHFGDGTRLSIL.

This chain's CDR3 is CASSFPGGGGNTIYF. The CDR3, as DNA: TGTGCCAGCAGTTTCCCCGGGGGGGGTGGAAACACCATATATTTT. The chain employs TRBV28 and TRBJ1-3; possible D gene TRBD1, 5 bases. The ends were cut back, 3 bases at V and 3 bases at J, with 12 bases in the middle. The CDR3 consists of 15 residues. Per the germline V gene, CDR1 is MDHEN and CDR2 is SYDVKM.

The V and J genes are TRBV10-3 and TRBJ2-6; possible D gene TRBD2, 5 bases. This CDR3 region has 18 residues. From germline, CDR1 is ENHRY and CDR2 SYGVKD. Between the trimmed V and J ends, which lost 9 bases and 4 bases, there was a span of 25 bases. The CDR3 here is CAISGPDGLSGGANVLTF. DNA of the CDR3: TGTGCCATATCAGGACCGGACGGGCTCTCGGGGGGGGCCAACGTCCTGACTTTC.

This clone was seen more than once but under ten times. This chain joins TRBV4-1 and TRBJ2-1, with D perhaps being TRBD1 or TRBD2 (6 bases each). With 5 bases removed from V and 5 bases from J, the gap between germline ends came to 16 bases. The CDR3 runs to 15 residues. Germline-derived CDR1 and CDR2 are MGHRA and YSYEKL. In DNA form, the CDR3 reads TGCGCCAGCAGCGACGGTTTAGGGGGGAACAATGAGCAGTTCTTC. Translated: CASSDGLGGNNEQFF.

The chain employs TRBV7-6 and TRBJ2-1; 8 bases agree with TRBD1. The germline V gene encodes CDR1 SGHVS and CDR2 FNYEAQ. The CDR3 covers 16 residues. With V trimmed by 3 bases and J by 3 bases, 7 bases remained unmatched. CDR3 in amino acids: CASSFITTGDYNEQFF. The CDR3 DNA reads TGTGCCAGCAGCTTTATAACGACAGGGGACTACAATGAGCAGTTCTTC.

CDR3 DNA sequence: TGTGCCAGCAGTTTGGGCGCCGAACAAGCTTTCTTT. Protein sequence: CASSLGAEQAFF. The chain joins TRBV28 to TRBJ1-1; D uncertain. V shed 3 bases and J shed 9 bases, with 11 bases lying between them. The CDR3 loop spans 12 amino acids. Per the germline V gene, CDR1 is MDHEN and CDR2 is SYDVKM.